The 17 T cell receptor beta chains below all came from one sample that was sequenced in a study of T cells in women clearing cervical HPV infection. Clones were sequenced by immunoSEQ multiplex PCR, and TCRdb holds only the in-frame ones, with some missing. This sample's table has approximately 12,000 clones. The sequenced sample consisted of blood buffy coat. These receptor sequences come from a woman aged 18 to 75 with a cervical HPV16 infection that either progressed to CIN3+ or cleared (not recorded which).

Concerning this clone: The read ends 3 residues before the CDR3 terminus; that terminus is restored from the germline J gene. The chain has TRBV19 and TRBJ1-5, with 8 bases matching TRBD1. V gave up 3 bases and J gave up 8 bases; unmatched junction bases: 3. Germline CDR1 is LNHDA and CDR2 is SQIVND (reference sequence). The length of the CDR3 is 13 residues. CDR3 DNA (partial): TGTGCCAGTAGTATCGGGACAGGCAAGCCC. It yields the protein CASSIGTGKP. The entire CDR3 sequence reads CASSIGTGKPQHF.

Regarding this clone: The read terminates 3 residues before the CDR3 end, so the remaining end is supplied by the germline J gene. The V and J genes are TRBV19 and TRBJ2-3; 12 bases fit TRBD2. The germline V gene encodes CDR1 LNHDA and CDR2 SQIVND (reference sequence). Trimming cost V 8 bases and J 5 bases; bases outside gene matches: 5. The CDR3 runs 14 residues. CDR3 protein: CASGLAGFLDTQYF. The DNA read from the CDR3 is TGTGCCAGTGGACTAGCGGGGTTTTTAGATACG.

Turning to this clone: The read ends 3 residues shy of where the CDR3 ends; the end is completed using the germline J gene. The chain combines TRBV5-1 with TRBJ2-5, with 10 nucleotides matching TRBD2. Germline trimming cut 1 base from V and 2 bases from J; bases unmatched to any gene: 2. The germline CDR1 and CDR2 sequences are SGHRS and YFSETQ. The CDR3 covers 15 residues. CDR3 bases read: TGCGCCAGCAGCTTGAGCGGGGGGGGGCAAGAGACC. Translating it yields CASSLSGGGQET. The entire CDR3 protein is CASSLSGGGQETQYF.

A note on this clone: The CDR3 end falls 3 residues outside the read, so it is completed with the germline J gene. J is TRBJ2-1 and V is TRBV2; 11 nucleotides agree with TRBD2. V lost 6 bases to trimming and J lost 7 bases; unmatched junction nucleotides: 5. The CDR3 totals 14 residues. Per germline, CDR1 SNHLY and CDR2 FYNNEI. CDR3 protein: CASSVAGGPNEQFF. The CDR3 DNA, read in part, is TGTGCCAGCAGCGTAGCGGGGGGGCCGAATGAG.

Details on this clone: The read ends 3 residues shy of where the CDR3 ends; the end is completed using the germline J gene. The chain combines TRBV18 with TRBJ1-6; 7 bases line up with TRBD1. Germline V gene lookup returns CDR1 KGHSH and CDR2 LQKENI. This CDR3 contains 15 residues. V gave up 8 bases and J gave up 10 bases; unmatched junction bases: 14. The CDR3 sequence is CASPSDRVERSPLHF. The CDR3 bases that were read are TGTGCCAGCCCGTCAGACAGGGTAGAGAGGTCACCC. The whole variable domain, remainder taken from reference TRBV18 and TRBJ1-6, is NAGVMQNPRHLVRRRGQEARLRCSPMKGHSHVYWYRQLPEEGLKFMVYLQKENIIDESGMPKERFSAEFPKEGPSILRIQQVVRGDSAAYFCASPSDRVERSPLHFGNGTRLTVT.

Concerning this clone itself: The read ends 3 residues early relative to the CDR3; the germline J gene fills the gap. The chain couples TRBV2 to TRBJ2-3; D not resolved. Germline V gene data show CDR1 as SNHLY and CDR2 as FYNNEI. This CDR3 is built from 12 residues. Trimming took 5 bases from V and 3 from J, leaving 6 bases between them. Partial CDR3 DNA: TGTGCCAGCAGTTCAGAGACAGATACG. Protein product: CASSSETDT. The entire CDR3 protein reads CASSSETDTQYF.

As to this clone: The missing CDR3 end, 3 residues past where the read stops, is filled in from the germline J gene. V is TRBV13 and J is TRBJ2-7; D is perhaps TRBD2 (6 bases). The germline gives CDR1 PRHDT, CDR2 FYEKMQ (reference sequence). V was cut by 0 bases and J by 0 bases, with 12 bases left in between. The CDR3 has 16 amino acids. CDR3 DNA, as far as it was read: TGTGCCAGCAGCTTAGGGGGGCTAGCGCCCTCCTACGAG. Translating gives CASSLGGLAPSYE. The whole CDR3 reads CASSLGGLAPSYEQYF.

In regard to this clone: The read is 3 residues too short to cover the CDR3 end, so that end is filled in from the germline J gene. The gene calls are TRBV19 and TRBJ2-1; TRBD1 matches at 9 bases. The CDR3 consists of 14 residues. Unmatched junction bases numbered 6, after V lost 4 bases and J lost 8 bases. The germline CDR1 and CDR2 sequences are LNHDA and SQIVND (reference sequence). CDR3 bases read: TGTGCCAGTAGTAGCGGACAGGGGTGGGATGAG. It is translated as CASSSGQGWDE. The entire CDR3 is CASSSGQGWDEQFF.

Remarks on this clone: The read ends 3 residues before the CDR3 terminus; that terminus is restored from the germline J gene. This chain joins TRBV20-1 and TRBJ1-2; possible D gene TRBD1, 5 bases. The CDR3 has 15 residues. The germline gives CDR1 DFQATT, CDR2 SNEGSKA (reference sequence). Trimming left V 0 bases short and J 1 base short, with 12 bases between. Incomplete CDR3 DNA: TGCAGTGCTAGAGATCTAAGGGGCGATAACTATGGC. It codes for CSARDLRGDNYG. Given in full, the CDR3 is CSARDLRGDNYGYTF.

Incomplete CDR3 DNA: TGTGCCAGCAGCCAGGACAGGGGTAGGGAGACG. It encodes CASSQDRGRET. The complete CDR3 protein is CASSQDRGRETQYF. This rearrangement joins TRBV7-2 to TRBJ2-3; 9 positions match TRBD1. The observed sequence ends 3 residues before the CDR3 terminus, with the missing tail filled in from the germline J gene. The CDR3 sequence is 14 residues long. Germline V gives CDR1 SGHTA, CDR2 FQGNSA.

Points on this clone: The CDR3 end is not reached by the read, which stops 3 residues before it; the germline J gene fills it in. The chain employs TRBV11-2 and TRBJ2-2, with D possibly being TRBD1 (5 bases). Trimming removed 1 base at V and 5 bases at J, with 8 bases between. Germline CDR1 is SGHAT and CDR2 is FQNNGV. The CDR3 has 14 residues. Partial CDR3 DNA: TGTGCCAGCAGCTTAGGACAGAGTACCGGGGAG. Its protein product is CASSLGQSTGE. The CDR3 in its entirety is CASSLGQSTGELFF.

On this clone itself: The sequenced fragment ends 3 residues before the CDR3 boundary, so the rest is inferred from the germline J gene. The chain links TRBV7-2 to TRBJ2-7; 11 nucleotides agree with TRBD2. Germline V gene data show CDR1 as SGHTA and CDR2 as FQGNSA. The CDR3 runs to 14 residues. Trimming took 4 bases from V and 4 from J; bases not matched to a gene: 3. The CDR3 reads CASSSIAGGYEQYF. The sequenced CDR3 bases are TGTGCCAGCAGCTCCATAGCGGGGGGGTACGAG.

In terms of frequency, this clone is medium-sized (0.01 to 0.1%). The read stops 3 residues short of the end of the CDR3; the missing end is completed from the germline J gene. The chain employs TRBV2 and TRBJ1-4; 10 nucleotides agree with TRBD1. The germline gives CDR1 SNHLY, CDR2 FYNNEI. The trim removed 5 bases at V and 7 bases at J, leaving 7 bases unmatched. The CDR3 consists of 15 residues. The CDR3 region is CASSLTGGWGEKLFF. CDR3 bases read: TGTGCCAGCAGTCTGACAGGGGGCTGGGGTGAAAAA.

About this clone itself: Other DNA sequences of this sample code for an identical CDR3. The sequenced part of the CDR3 DNA is TGCAGCGTTACTGTTGGGGTTCTGCGGGGCAATCAGCCC. Its protein is CSVTVGVLRGNQP. The entire CDR3 protein is CSVTVGVLRGNQPQHF. The V call is TRBV29-1, the J call TRBJ1-5; the D is unclear. The read gets to within 3 residues of the CDR3 end, and the germline J gene fills in the rest. Germline values: CDR1 SQVTM, CDR2 ANQGSEA. This CDR3 spans 16 amino acids. Trimming shortened V by 5 bases and J by 2 bases, and 19 bases separated the two germline ends.

The chain's CDR3 is CASSLGGGTGEGYTF. CDR3 bases read: TGCGCCAGCAGCTTGGGGGGCGGCACAGGGGAAGGC. V usage is TRBV5-1 and J usage is TRBJ1-2, with 7 bases aligning to TRBD1. The read is 3 residues too short to cover the CDR3 end, so that end is filled in from the germline J gene. In germline, CDR1 is SGHRS, CDR2 YFSETQ. This CDR3 spans 15 amino acids.

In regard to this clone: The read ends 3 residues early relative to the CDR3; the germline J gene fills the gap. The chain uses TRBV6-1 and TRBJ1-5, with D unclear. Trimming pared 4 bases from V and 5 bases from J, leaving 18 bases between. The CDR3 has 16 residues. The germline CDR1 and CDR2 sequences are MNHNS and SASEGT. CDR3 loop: CASSGSVNRQDQPQHF. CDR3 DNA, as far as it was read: TGTGCCAGCAGTGGATCGGTTAACAGACAAGATCAGCCC.

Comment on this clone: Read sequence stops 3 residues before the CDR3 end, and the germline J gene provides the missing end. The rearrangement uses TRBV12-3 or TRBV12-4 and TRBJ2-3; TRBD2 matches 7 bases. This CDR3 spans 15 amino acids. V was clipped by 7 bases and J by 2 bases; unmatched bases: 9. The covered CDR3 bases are TGTGCCAGCAACCAGCGGGGCCAGACCACAGATACG. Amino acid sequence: CASNQRGQTTDT. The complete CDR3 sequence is CASNQRGQTTDTQYF.